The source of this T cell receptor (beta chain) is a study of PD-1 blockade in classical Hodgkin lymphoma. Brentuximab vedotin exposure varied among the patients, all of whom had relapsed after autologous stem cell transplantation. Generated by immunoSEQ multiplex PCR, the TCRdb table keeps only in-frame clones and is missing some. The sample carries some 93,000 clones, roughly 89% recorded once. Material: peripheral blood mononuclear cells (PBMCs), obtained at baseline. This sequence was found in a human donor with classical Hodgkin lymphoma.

CDR3 coding DNA: TGTGCCACCAGCAGAATGGACTTCAGGGGTGTGGTTGAGACCCAGTACTTC. Its protein is CATSRMDFRGVVETQYF. The chain uses TRBV15 and TRBJ2-5; tentative D call: TRBD1 (6 bases). V shed 2 bases and J shed 5 bases, with 21 bases lying between them. CDR1 is LNHNV, CDR2 YYDKDF, per germline (reference sequence). This CDR3 has 17 amino acids.